The following is a T cell receptor beta chain sequence with its context. This clone was recorded a few times. Its antigen has not been determined. One base away there is no much larger clone; base qualities are not given. Spanning cysteine to phenylalanine, the CDR3 consists of 18 amino acids. Of the read, only the CDR3 DNA is kept; its 54 bases are in frame from base 1. V is trimmed back by 0 bases and J by 5 bases, and the junction contains 14 bases that no gene match accounts for. For CDR1 and CDR2, the germline V gene lists LGHNA and YNFKEQ. These data belong to a study of cytomegalovirus exposure and HLA in healthy donors (TCRdb year 2017). Regarding the research as a whole: According to an earlier analysis of a few hundred of the donors, about 180 million T cells yielded 120 million or so unique TCR beta sequences and 276 Gb of sequence data. About 300 gigabases of sequencing data and around 85 million unique TCR sequences made up an early release that covered 500 to 700 HLA-typed donors. Of the approximately 400 genotyped donors, about 84% fell in the genetic ancestry cluster associated with self-reported Caucasian donors. The study was designed to test whether signatures of past pathogen exposure could be identified by cataloging public T cell receptors. The study profiled the T cell repertoires of more than 500 subjects by immunosequencing and related them to cytomegalovirus serostatus. Besides the first cohort of roughly 700 subjects, a separate validation cohort made up of 120 different subjects was used. To predict cytomegalovirus infection status, the study combined high-throughput TCR immunosequencing, statistical association of individual TCRs with disease status, and machine learning. In a later analysis, previously published TCR beta repertoires from some 640 donors were re-analyzed and high-resolution HLA genotyping was added so that TCR occurrence patterns could be studied. The later analysis used no new phenotypic data to find candidate immune exposures, relying instead on TCR beta sequences and their occurrence across donors. In an earlier analysis of around 540 of the donors, high-throughput TCR beta sequencing was used to judge whether each TCR beta V gene segment behaved as functional or pseudogenic. Donor age, sex, ethnicity and CMV serostatus were compiled together with the repertoire data. In a later genetic analysis, genome-wide SNP genotypes for about 55% of the roughly 700 donors were used, and that subset was treated as a discovery cohort. Every discovery cohort repertoire had been produced on one sequencing platform. HLA typing included class I and class II loci at four-digit resolution. Typing coverage differed by locus: A, B, C, DRB1 and DQB1 were typed in roughly 620-630 donors, DQA1 in 522, DPA1 in roughly 590, and DPB1 in roughly 450. Because of strong linkage in the cohort, roughly five DR-DQ haplotypes were treated as single units for association and clustering. Among roughly 400 genotyped donors of the cohort, an average of approximately 220,000 unique TCR beta nucleotide sequences was sequenced per donor, of which about 18% were non-productive. Points the paper makes about the study in general: In a later analysis, HLA-associated TCR beta chains showed more clonal expansion and lower generation probabilities than non-associated chains that were equally common. A total of around 150 TCR beta chains were listed by the study as associated with cytomegalovirus. While some public TCRs were present in many individuals, most TCR sequences turned up only very rarely across donors. Linkage disequilibrium might explain the correlated functional status among segregating V segments, but an unknown experimental factor could not be excluded. A later analysis found that most CMV-associated TCR beta chains appeared HLA-restricted, with HLA associations seemingly driven largely by CMV exposure. It was suggested by the authors that the approach could potentially be generalized to other disease states and immunological phenotypes. The sequencing pipeline was judged likely to have produced a cluster of highly shared sequence variants as a technical artifact. Some IMGT-functional V segments, including TRBV6-2 and TRBV6-3, could not be told apart with the 87-base-pair reads, so those segments were excluded. A later analysis reported that several top co-occurrence clusters appeared linked to parvovirus B19, influenza, CMV and Epstein-Barr virus. An association between a missense DCLRE1C variant and V-gene and J-gene trimming of TCR beta chains was found in a later genetic analysis and replicated in an independent cohort. When HLA alleles, especially DR and DQ, strongly co-occurred, TCR associations were difficult to assign to individual alleles. Over 15 rarely observed V segments, including chromosome 9 orphons, were excluded from the earlier analysis of about 610 of the donors because counts were too low. In vitro tests confirmed that a few of the cytomegalovirus-associated TCR beta chains recognize cytomegalovirus antigens. In a later genetic analysis, fewer N-insertions in productive TCRs were reported among donors in an Asian-associated ancestry cluster than the roughly 700-donor mean. Specific HLA alleles were associated with 15,000 to 20,000 TCR beta sequences at a false discovery rate of 0.05 in a later analysis. Because HLA typing was unavailable for some donors at each locus, only the typed subset was used in association tests. A further reported finding was that TCR beta sequences accurately predicted the HLA-A and HLA-B alleles for most subjects in the first cohort. Only TCR beta chains were sequenced in this cohort, and the absence of alpha or paired-chain data limited detectable features. CMV serostatus was the only immune exposure information available for the cohort. Cytomegalovirus status was reported to be diagnosed by the classifier with high specificity and sensitivity in both the original and validation cohorts. Presence/absence analyses assumed roughly uniform sequencing depth across donors, an assumption that may not hold. A later analysis found that TCR association rates varied across HLA loci, with DRB1 alleles showing the most associated TCRs and HLA-C alleles the fewest. In an earlier analysis of some 500 of the donors, most TCR beta V segments were observed in productive rearrangements about 87% or about 30% of the time, broadly matching IMGT annotations.

The cohort comprised fewer than 750 healthy bone marrow donors. Cohort members were all nominally healthy when sampled, although unrecorded immune exposures were likely present. The donor tested CMV seropositive and was one of the 289 seropositive cohort members. A peripheral blood sample was collected from each donor, and TCR beta sequencing was performed on peripheral blood mononuclear cells. The Qiagen DNeasy Blood Extraction Kit was used to extract genomic DNA from the blood cell samples. The library was made by the immunoSEQ multiplex PCR assay. A mixture of 60 forward primers for TCR Vbeta segments and 13 reverse primers for TCR Jbeta segments was used in the multiplex PCR. The CDR3 region of rearranged TCR beta genes was amplified from genomic DNA with a multiplex PCR assay. The Illumina HiSeq System was used to sequence the amplified TCR beta libraries as 87-base-pair reads. On the study's bioinformatics: Across the 670 or so repertoires, a later analysis counted 60 million to 90 million unique TCR beta chains, 8.5 million to 12 million of which were shared by at least two donors. To remove PCR and sequencing errors, raw reads were error-corrected and collapsed into unique sequences using a nearest-neighbor algorithm that merged closely related sequences. To assign V, D and J gene segments, CDR3 sequences were aligned to IMGT reference sequences. For a sequence to be retained, at least a six-nucleotide match to both a V gene segment and a J gene segment was required. A rearrangement was called productive if the CDR3 had no stop codons and remained in frame with V and J, and every other rearrangement was called non-productive. CDR3 was defined according to IMGT convention as the region running from the second conserved V-encoded cysteine to the conserved J-encoded phenylalanine. Sequences without an unambiguous match to a single V gene segment were excluded from the earlier analysis of approximately 600 of the donors. In an earlier analysis of approximately 560 of the donors, a V segment was called functional when productive rearrangements were above 56.7%, and segregating when the standard deviation between donors exceeded 5%. A statistical classification framework was developed to diagnose cytomegalovirus status using the catalog of TCR beta chain sequences. V and J gene assignment, in a later analysis, came from comparing TCR nucleotide sequences with IMGT/GENE-DB human TR gene sequences. In a later analysis, CDR3 sequences and most-parsimonious VDJ recombination scenarios were assigned using the TCRdist pipeline. A later analysis defined each TCR beta chain by its CDR3 amino acid sequence plus V-gene family, and excluded reads lacking a unique V-gene family. In a later analysis, approximately 640 highly shared, low-generation-probability nucleotide sequences were removed to address suspected cross-contamination and a sequencing artifact. A later analysis calculated a clonal expansion index for each public chain from normalized within-repertoire ranks of inferred template counts. In a later analysis, generation probabilities were computed using a VDJ recombination model fitted to out-of-frame rearrangements, and the results were checked against IGoR. Hypergeometric tests were used in a later analysis to score TCR-TCR, TCR-HLA and TCR-CMV co-occurrence, with a repertoire-size bias correction applied to the TCR pairs. To estimate false discovery rates, a later analysis permuted the HLA or CMV assignments 20 times. In a later analysis, co-occurring TCRs were grouped with DBSCAN, and TCRdist sequence similarity was added when clustering was performed within HLA-allele-positive subsets. Co-occurrence clustering excluded repertoires with fewer than 30,000 or more than 120,000 public chains, plus five with anomalous nucleotide sharing. Here the immuneACCESS table is served through TCRdb, limited to in-frame sequences with V and J called. Missing clones are a known gap in these copies; in checked studies unresolved V genes cover under half, and the rest lacks a known reason. V and J calls and clone size are as listed in that table; D and trimming were resolved from the DNA. Across this sample there are roughly 180,000 clones, with 9.5% seen only once. 1% to 1.5% of the sample is held by the ten biggest clonotypes.

The chain was built from TRBV4-2 and TRBJ2-3; 7 nucleotides in the junction match TRBD2. This receptor was taken from a woman in her twenties or thirties in good health and CMV-seropositive. The sample consisted of PBMCs. CDR3 protein: CASSQEGEGRSGIDTQYF. The base sequence is TGTGCCAGCAGCCAAGAGGGGGAGGGGCGGAGCGGGATAGATACGCAGTATTTT.